The 23 T cell receptor beta chains below come from one sample, sequenced in a study of Ad26.COV2.S vaccination and SARS-CoV-2 variants. Treatment specified: about 20 received Ad26.COV2.S at low or high dose, single or two shots; a few received placebo; per-sample allocation not given. The study sampled participants on day 63 after the first vaccine or placebo injection. TCRdb keeps only in-frame clones here, not all; method: immunoSEQ multiplex PCR. This repertoire shows more than 300,000 clones, 86% found once; its top ten account for roughly 10%. The specimen was peripheral blood, collected in a trial of Ad26.COV2.S vaccine versus placebo. These receptors all stem from a person aged 18-65 years who received the Ad26.COV2.S COVID-19 vaccine or a placebo.

The genes are TRBV21-1 and TRBJ2-7; TRBD1, the table's D call, was not compared with the DNA. TRBV21-1 is reported as a pseudogene. The CDR3 runs 15 residues. The CDR3 region has the DNA TGTGCCAGCAGCGAAAAGGGGACAGCTTCCTACGAGCAGTACTTC. Translation: CASSEKGTASYEQYF.

The V gene is TRBV28, the J gene TRBJ2-5; 7 bases fit TRBD2. V lost 3 bases to trimming and J lost 5 bases; unmatched junction nucleotides: 12. The CDR3 is 16 amino acids. The germline V gene has CDR1 MDHEN and CDR2 SYDVKM. The CDR3 nucleotides read TGTGCCAGCAGTTTTCAGACTAGCTATGTGGGGGAGACCCAGTACTTC. Its translation is CASSFQTSYVGETQYF.

The chain has TRBV28 and TRBJ2-1, with TRBD2 identical over 9 bases. The V gene end was trimmed by 8 bases and the J gene end by 10 bases; junction bases not matched to a gene: 12. The CDR3 totals 14 residues. Germline CDR1 is MDHEN and CDR2 is SYDVKM. CDR3 loop: CASRSGGSGREQFF. The CDR3 region has the DNA TGTGCCAGCCGGAGTGGAGGGAGCGGGAGGGAGCAGTTCTTC. Using reference TRBV28 and TRBJ2-1 for the parts outside the CDR3, the full variable domain is DVKVTQSSRYLVKRTGEKVFLECVQDMDHENMFWYRQDPGLGLRLIYFSYDVKMKEKGDIPEGYSVSREKKERFSLILESASTNQTSMYLCASRSGGSGREQFFGPGTRLTVL.

The V gene is TRBV9, the J gene TRBJ2-2; no definite D call. Trimming removed 0 bases from V and 0 bases from J, with 6 bases in between. The CDR3 runs to 15 residues. CDR1 is SGDLS, CDR2 YYNGEE, per germline. CDR3 loop: CASSVVAANTGELFF. The CDR3 DNA follows: TGTGCCAGCAGCGTAGTGGCAGCGAACACCGGGGAGCTGTTTTTT.

V gene TRBV4-2 combines with J gene TRBJ2-1, with unresolved D. V gave up 0 bases and J gave up 10 bases, with 16 bases separating them. CDR3 length: 15 amino acids. Germline CDR1 and CDR2: LGHNA and YNFKEQ. CDR3: CASSQDFASGREQFF. The CDR3, as DNA: TGTGCCAGCAGCCAAGATTTCGCATCCGGTCGGGAGCAGTTCTTC.

This clone was counted only a few times. The V call is TRBV6-5, the J call TRBJ1-2, with a weak D call TRBD1 (5 bases). Deletions cut 10 bases from V and 7 bases from J, with 19 bases between. Germline V gene data show CDR1 as MNHEY and CDR2 as SVGAGI. This CDR3 region has 13 residues. CDR3 loop: CATPVGGLGGYTF. CDR3 DNA: TGTGCCACGCCGGTGGGGGGGTTGGGTGGCTACACCTTC.

This clone has a handful of counts. This chain joins TRBV2 and TRBJ2-2, with D tentatively TRBD1 (5 bases). There are 14 residues in the CDR3. In germline, CDR1 is SNHLY, CDR2 FYNNEI. Trimming left V 6 bases short and J 3 bases short, with 11 bases between. The DNA of the CDR3 is TGTGCCAGCAGAGAACTCAGGGACACCGGGGAGCTGTTTTTT. It translates to CASRELRDTGELFF.

In this sample, this clone turned up a few times. This sample also contains other DNA sequences that code for the same CDR3. V gene TRBV28 combines with J gene TRBJ2-2; D is ambiguous. The germline V and J ends were trimmed by 5 bases and 5 bases, with 3 bases remaining between them. The CDR3 is made up of 11 amino acids. CDR1 is MDHEN and CDR2 is SYDVKM in the germline V gene. CDR3 DNA: TGTGCCAGCAGTGGGACCGGGGAGCTGTTTTTT. Protein sequence: CASSGTGELFF.

The chain employs TRBV6-6 and TRBJ1-5; 8 bases agree with TRBD1. V was pared by 8 bases and J by 2 bases, with 11 bases of the junction left unmatched. Germline V CDR1 and CDR2: MNHNY, SVGAGI (reference sequence). The CDR3 extends over 16 amino acids. The CDR3 nucleotides read TGTGCCAGCCTAACAGGGGGATCGGCGCGCAATCAGCCCCAGCATTTT. It is translated as CASLTGGSARNQPQHF.

CDR3 region: CASSPEPGVQYF. For the CDR3, the DNA is TGTGCCAGCAGCCCGGAGCCAGGGGTCCAGTACTTC. The V gene is TRBV5-4, the J gene TRBJ2-5; the D gene is possibly TRBD1 (6 bases). Trimming stripped 4 bases from V and 10 bases from J, with 14 bases between. The CDR3 runs 12 residues. CDR1 and CDR2 from the germline V gene are SGHNT and YYREEE (reference sequence). The full variable domain, its missing parts supplied by reference TRBV5-4 and TRBJ2-5, is ETGVTQSPTHLIKTRGQQVTLRCSSQSGHNTVSWYQQALGQGPQFIFQYYREEENGRGNFPPRFSGLQFPNYSSELNVNALELDDSALYLCASSPEPGVQYFGPGTRLLVL.

The chain carries TRBV24-1 and TRBJ2-5, with a tentative D call TRBD2 (5 bases). The germline gives CDR1 KGHDR, CDR2 SFDVKD. V lost 9 bases to trimming and J lost 5 bases, with 9 bases between them. This CDR3 has 11 residues. The CDR3 loop reads CATRGDETQYF. Written as DNA, the CDR3 is TGTGCCACCCGGGGAGATGAGACCCAGTACTTC.

The chain joins TRBV21-1 to TRBJ1-5. TRBV21-1 is given as a pseudogene. This CDR3 comprises 16 residues. This CDR3 reads CASSKDRQGGNQPQHF. In nucleotides, the CDR3 is TGTGCCAGCAGCAAAGATCGGCAGGGAGGTAATCAGCCCCAGCATTTT.

V and J are TRBV6-2 or TRBV6-3 and TRBJ2-3; D gene ambiguous. This CDR3 contains 15 residues. Germline V gives CDR1 MNHEY, CDR2 SVGEGT. Trimming removed 5 bases at V and 0 bases at J, with 12 bases between. CDR3 nucleotides: TGTGCCAGCAGTACTTCCCGACCGAGCACAGATACGCAGTATTTT. Residues: CASSTSRPSTDTQYF.

The V gene is TRBV5-6, the J gene TRBJ1-5; 12 bases are shared with TRBD1. The CDR3 contains 18 residues. Germline CDR1 SGHDT, CDR2 YYEEEE. Trimming removed 2 bases from V and 4 bases from J; junction bases left unmatched: 10. Here the CDR3 DNA reads TGTGCCAGCAGCTTCTTCCGGGACAGGGGGCATGGGAATCAGCCCCAGCATTTT. Translated, it gives CASSFFRDRGHGNQPQHF.

This clone has only one observation. The junction differs from germline at one of its ends, possibly a read error. J is TRBJ1-6 and V is TRBV27; D is unresolved. CDR1 MNHEY and CDR2 SMNVEV come from the germline V gene (reference sequence). This CDR3 region has 13 residues. The CDR3 loop is CASSSPGYGLWGF. For the CDR3, the DNA is TGTGCCAGCAGTTCACCCGGGTATGGGCTCTGGGGCTTT.

This chain joins TRBV2 and TRBJ1-1; D is uncertain. CDR1 SNHLY and CDR2 FYNNEI come from the germline V gene. V was cut by 7 bases and J by 0 bases, with 9 bases left in between. The CDR3 runs 13 residues. The CDR3 sequence: CASTGSLNTEAFF. In DNA, the CDR3 is TGTGCCAGCACCGGGTCTCTGAACACTGAAGCTTTCTTT.

A remark on this clone: Distinct nucleotide sequences in the sample also encode this CDR3. This chain uses TRBV19 with TRBJ2-7; D perhaps matches TRBD2 (6 bases). Germline loops: CDR1 LNHDA, CDR2 SQIVND (reference sequence). This CDR3 comprises 13 residues. Trimming shortened V by 1 base and J by 4 bases, and 8 bases separated the two germline ends. CDR3 sequence (DNA): TGTGCCAGTAGTATAGGCGGAGGGTACGAGCAGTACTTC. It encodes CASSIGGGYEQYF.

The table lists this clone with a count of one. CDR3 DNA sequence: TGTGCCAGTAGTATACAGGTTTATAGCAATCAGCCCCAGCATTTT. This codes for CASSIQVYSNQPQHF. The chain employs TRBV19 and TRBJ1-5; no firm D call. The CDR3 contains 15 residues. The V gene's germline CDR1 is LNHDA and CDR2 SQIVND (reference sequence). The V end lost 2 bases, the J end lost 0 bases, and 8 bases lay between the germline ends.

The chain has TRBV6-2 or TRBV6-3 and TRBJ1-5; TRBD1 is a possible D gene (6 bases). Germline V gene data show CDR1 as MNHEY and CDR2 as SVGEGT. Between the trimmed V and J ends, which lost 5 bases and 3 bases, there was a span of 14 bases. The CDR3 length is 15 residues. The DNA of the CDR3 is TGTGCCAGCAGTCCAGACAGGACTTTCAATCAGCCCCAGCATTTT. Amino acids: CASSPDRTFNQPQHF.

The chain couples TRBV6-5 to TRBJ2-4; D is undetermined. CDR3 size: 15 residues. From germline, CDR1 is MNHEY and CDR2 SVGAGI. Trimming pared 0 bases from V and 0 bases from J, leaving 6 bases between. The CDR3 sequence is CASSYSFLAKNIQYF. As DNA, the CDR3 is TGTGCCAGCAGTTACTCGTTTCTAGCCAAAAACATTCAGTACTTC.

The rearrangement uses TRBV19 and TRBJ2-3; 8 bases are a match to TRBD1. The CDR3 runs to 15 residues. V was clipped by 3 bases and J by 1 base; unmatched bases: 3. CDR1 is LNHDA, CDR2 SQIVND, per germline (reference sequence). CDR3 region: CASSIQGQGTDTQYF. CDR3 bases: TGTGCCAGTAGTATTCAGGGACAGGGCACAGATACGCAGTATTTT.

This chain uses TRBV7-9 with TRBJ2-5, with unresolved D. The germline V and J ends were trimmed by 5 bases and 4 bases, with 8 bases remaining between them. Germline CDR1 and CDR2: SEHNR and FQNEAQ (reference sequence). The CDR3 totals 12 residues. CDR3 in amino acids: CASSLGPETQYF. In DNA form, the CDR3 reads TGTGCCAGCAGCCTAGGGCCAGAGACCCAGTACTTC.

The genes are TRBV6-2 or TRBV6-3 and TRBJ1-5, with a tentative D call TRBD1 (5 bases). Germline CDR1 MNHEY, CDR2 SVGEGT. The CDR3 spans 19 residues. V lost 2 bases and J 2 bases, leaving 22 bases between the germline ends. CDR3 sequence reads: CASSYPQLWGEGRNQPQHF. The CDR3 nucleotides read TGTGCCAGCAGTTACCCGCAGCTATGGGGGGAAGGACGCAATCAGCCCCAGCATTTT.